A single T cell receptor beta chain is shown here with its context. The target antigen is unknown. Germline-derived CDR1 and CDR2 are MNHEY and SVGAGI. V lost 7 bases, J lost 3 bases, and 16 bases lay in between. The CDR3 spans 15 residues. The data derive from a study of CD8 T cells in Susac syndrome. Whole-study findings and limits: That the number of individuals in its TCR sequencing and HLA analysis was relatively small was acknowledged by the study.

TCR beta sequencing covered blood CD8+ and CD4+ T cells. An amount of RNA that ranged from roughly 0.45 to 1 ug was reverse transcribed with random hexamers. MiXCR was run by TCRdb on the immunoSEQ multiplex PCR reads, yielding one entry per CDR3 protein. Among 180,000 or so distinct CDR3 sequences, about 94% were seen once, and the ten largest hold under 0.15%. The sequencing sample was made of CD4+ T cells from PBMCs. The chain links TRBV6-5 to TRBJ1-5; TRBD1 might be the D (6 bases). The TCR sequence derives from a human donor in good health. This chain's CDR3 is CASTQTRDTNQPQHF. The CDR3 coding sequence is TGTGCCAGCACCCAGACTAGGGACACCAATCAGCCCCAGCATTTT.